The 19 T cell receptor beta chains presented below share a single source sample, sequenced in a study of spatial heterogeneity in lung cancer. Time point reported: sample taken at primary tumor resection. TCRs were sequenced from unsorted whole RNA of tumor, nontumor lung or PBMC. One entry per CDR3 protein results from TCRdb running MiXCR on the 5' RACE reads. The sample has 90,000 to 95,000 distinct CDR3 sequences, about 12% seen once. Sample: PBMCs, taken at surgery. These receptors were obtained from a male donor with early-stage non-small cell lung cancer.

In this sample, this clonotype turned up a few times. The V and J genes are TRBV6-6 and TRBJ2-7, with a tentative D call TRBD2 (7 bases). The ends were cut back, 3 bases at V and 2 bases at J, with 17 bases in the middle. Germline V CDR1 and CDR2: MNHNY, SVGAGI (reference sequence). The CDR3 length is 16 residues. The CDR3 region is CASSYTGLGGAYEQYF. As DNA, the CDR3 is TGTGCCAGCAGTTATACAGGGTTGGGGGGGGCCTACGAGCAGTACTTC.

In its sample, this clonotype was seen a few times. The chain uses TRBV7-9 and TRBJ1-1; D is ambiguous. This CDR3 comprises 12 residues. V was pared by 2 bases and J by 4 bases, with 5 bases between. Germline loops: CDR1 SEHNR, CDR2 FQNEAQ (reference sequence). The CDR3 loop is CASSLLGTEAFF. In nucleotides, the CDR3 is TGTGCCAGCAGCTTATTAGGCACTGAAGCTTTCTTT.

The chain combines TRBV4-3 with TRBJ2-2; D not resolved. This CDR3 is built from 17 residues. CDR1 and CDR2 from the germline V gene are LGHNA and YSLEER. The V gene lost 3 bases and the J gene lost 0 bases, with 14 bases spanning the gap. CDR3 nucleotide sequence: TGCGCCAGCAGCCATCACCCCGTAGATGCGAACACCGGGGAGCTGTTTTTT. Its translation: CASSHHPVDANTGELFF.

This clonotype appeared a few times. The rearrangement links TRBV7-9 to TRBJ2-1, with D tentatively TRBD1 or TRBD2 (6 bases each). Trimming took 3 bases from V and 4 from J, leaving 19 bases between them. Germline V gene data show CDR1 as SEHNR and CDR2 as FQNEAQ (reference sequence). This CDR3 has 17 amino acids. The CDR3 spells CASSFAGGLDQYNEQFF. The CDR3 DNA reads TGTGCCAGCAGCTTTGCCGGGGGCCTAGATCAATACAATGAGCAGTTCTTC.

This clonotype was detected a few times. The chain recombines TRBV11-1 with TRBJ2-1, with a weak D call TRBD2 (5 bases). The CDR3 runs to 13 residues. The germline V gene has CDR1 SGHAT and CDR2 FQDESV (reference sequence). Trimming took off 4 bases at V and 5 bases at J, with 9 bases between the two ends. The CDR3, as DNA: TGTGCCAGCAGCTCTACGAGGGACAATGAGCAGTTCTTC. Protein product: CASSSTRDNEQFF.

This clonotype was counted many times. The chain has TRBV6-6 and TRBJ2-1; D is possibly TRBD1 or TRBD2 (5 bases each). Per germline, CDR1 MNHNY and CDR2 SVGAGI (reference sequence). V dropped 0 bases and J dropped 9 bases, with 18 bases sitting between them. This CDR3 is 16 amino acids long. The CDR3 coding sequence is TGTGCCAGCAGTTACTCGAGGGGTAGATTGAAGGGTGAGCAGTTCTTC. Encoded protein: CASSYSRGRLKGEQFF.

The chain recombines TRBV29-1 with TRBJ1-1, with no clear D. The V end was cut by 6 bases, the J end by 0 bases, with 11 bases between. Germline CDR1 is SQVTM and CDR2 is ANQGSEA. CDR3 length: 13 amino acids. This chain's CDR3 is CSVAGLVNTEAFF. CDR3 sequence (DNA): TGCAGCGTCGCTGGTTTGGTGAACACTGAAGCTTTCTTT.

There are a few counts of this clonotype. The chain employs TRBV7-2 and TRBJ2-1, with D possibly being TRBD2 (5 bases). The CDR3 has 14 amino acids. The V gene lost 3 bases and the J gene lost 6 bases, with 12 bases spanning the gap. Germline V gene sequence: CDR1 SGHTA, CDR2 FQGNSA. This CDR3 reads CASSFDSGGNEQFF. CDR3 DNA: TGTGCCAGCAGCTTCGACTCCGGAGGCAATGAGCAGTTCTTC.

In its sample, this clonotype was seen many times. The DNA for the CDR3 is TGTGCCAGCAGCTCCGGACTGGGAGATACGCAGTATTTT. Its translation: CASSSGLGDTQYF. This chain joins TRBV7-2 and TRBJ2-3; D may be TRBD2 (5 bases). The V and J ends lost 4 bases and 5 bases respectively, with 10 bases between them. The CDR3 is 13 amino acids. Germline values: CDR1 SGHTA, CDR2 FQGNSA. The variable domain in full, completed from reference TRBV7-2 and TRBJ2-3, reads GAGVSQSPSNKVTEKGKDVELRCDPISGHTALYWYRQSLGQGLEFLIYFQGNSAPDKSGLPSDRFSAERTGGSVSTLTIQRTQQEDSAVYLCASSSGLGDTQYFGPGTRLTVL.

This clonotype appeared a few times. The chain is built from TRBV27 and TRBJ2-5, with D unclear. The CDR3 length is 13 residues. Between the trimmed V and J ends, which lost 0 bases and 7 bases, there was a span of 9 bases. Germline V gives CDR1 MNHEY, CDR2 SMNVEV (reference sequence). In nucleotides, the CDR3 is TGTGCCAGCAGTTTATCGCTCGCCGCGACCCAGTACTTC. Protein sequence: CASSLSLAATQYF.

The CDR3, as DNA: TGTGCCAGCATTCGGCAGGGATCACAAGATACGCAGTATTTT. It encodes CASIRQGSQDTQYF. This sequence joins TRBV7-9 and TRBJ2-3, with D tentatively TRBD1 (5 bases). V lost 7 bases and J lost 5, with 16 bases in between. CDR3 length: 14 amino acids. Germline V gives CDR1 SEHNR, CDR2 FQNEAQ (reference sequence).

The chain links TRBV20-1 to TRBJ2-3; TRBD2 agrees at 10 bases. The CDR3 spans 14 residues. CDR1 and CDR2 (germline): DFQATT, SNEGSKA (reference sequence). V was clipped by 6 bases and J by 5 bases; unmatched bases: 8. DNA for the CDR3: TGCAGTGCAACTCTAGCGGGAGTCAGAGATACGCAGTATTTT. It codes for CSATLAGVRDTQYF.

This clonotype has a handful of counts. The chain links TRBV20-1 to TRBJ2-2, with 11 bases that match TRBD2. Per germline, CDR1 DFQATT and CDR2 SNEGSKA (reference sequence). V gave up 3 bases and J gave up 5 bases; unmatched junction bases: 5. The CDR3 runs to 15 residues. The CDR3 sequence: CSASGASGRTGELFF. In nucleotides, the CDR3 is TGCAGTGCTAGCGGGGCTAGCGGGAGGACCGGGGAGCTGTTTTTT.

Only a few counts were recorded for this clonotype. The V and J genes are TRBV12-3 or TRBV12-4 and TRBJ1-1; weak D call: TRBD1 (6 bases). V lost 3 bases, J lost 4 bases, and 12 bases lay in between. The CDR3 consists of 14 residues. CDR3 sequence reads: CASSFREQGTEAFF. The CDR3 bases are TGTGCCAGCAGTTTTAGGGAACAGGGCACTGAAGCTTTCTTT.

The chain uses TRBV6-5 and TRBJ2-3; TRBD2 matches at 8 bases. The CDR3 loop spans 17 amino acids. Germline loops: CDR1 MNHEY, CDR2 SVGAGI. V shed 2 bases and J 4 bases; nucleotides not matched to a gene: 11. CDR3 in amino acids: CASSYLVGGVLADTQYF. The CDR3 DNA follows: TGTGCCAGCAGTTACCTCGTCGGGGGGGTTCTCGCAGATACGCAGTATTTT.

The CDR3 loop reads CASSADRHQETQYF. CDR3 nucleotide sequence: TGTGCCAGCAGCGCCGACAGGCATCAAGAGACCCAGTACTTC. The chain carries TRBV5-4 and TRBJ2-5; D may be TRBD1 (6 bases). The V end lost 4 bases, the J end lost 2 bases, and 12 bases lay between the germline ends. Germline V gene lookup returns CDR1 SGHNT and CDR2 YYREEE (reference sequence). The CDR3 length is 14 residues.

The chain combines TRBV20-1 with TRBJ1-6, with 7 nucleotides matching TRBD1. The germline gives CDR1 DFQATT, CDR2 SNEGSKA (reference sequence). The CDR3 sequence is 15 residues long. V lost 3 bases, J lost 6 bases, and 8 bases stayed unmatched. CDR3 sequence: CSARGTYRGNSPLHF. As DNA, the CDR3 is TGCAGTGCTAGGGGGACATACAGGGGTAATTCACCCCTCCACTTT.

This clonotype was detected a few times. The CDR3, as DNA: TGTGCCACCAGCAGCCCAAGACCGGGTTCTTTGTACGAGCAGTACTTC. Encoded protein: CATSSPRPGSLYEQYF. V and J are TRBV15 and TRBJ2-7; no firm D call. V was pared by 3 bases and J by 4 bases, with 19 bases between. The CDR3 totals 16 residues. Germline CDR1 LNHNV, CDR2 YYDKDF (reference sequence).

The chain couples TRBV4-3 to TRBJ2-1; TRBD2 aligns across 8 bases. The length of the CDR3 is 19 residues. Germline V gene sequence: CDR1 LGHNA, CDR2 YSLEER. J was trimmed by 0 bases and V by 0 bases; bases with no gene match: 10. The CDR3 reads CASSQDYTTGTSSYNEQFF. The CDR3 DNA reads as TGCGCCAGCAGCCAAGATTATACTACCGGGACTAGCTCCTACAATGAGCAGTTCTTC.